These T cell receptor beta chains were read from a single sample in a study of PD-1 blockade in classical Hodgkin lymphoma. Clones were read by immunoSEQ multiplex PCR, and TCRdb kept only the in-frame ones, dropping some. Among 60,000 or so clones, 90% were seen once, and the ten largest hold 9% to 10%. The sequences come from peripheral blood mononuclear cells (PBMCs), collected at baseline. These receptors all stem from a human donor with classical Hodgkin lymphoma. CDR3s include the opening cysteine and the closing phenylalanine or tryptophan. Each record gives: J gene, clone size, V gene, CDR3 length, D gene, CDR3 DNA, CDR3 protein. The D gene is left open where the match is weak. Expanded clones are given a class, and other clones once, few, many or no size at all.

TRBJ1-2 - TRBV28 16 - TGTGCCAGCAGCTTGTATGGGGTAGGGTTACGCTATGGCTACACCTTC CASSLYGVGLRYGYTF
TRBJ2-1 - TRBV6-6 15 TRBD2 TGTGCCAGCAGTGACCTAGCGGGAGCTTACAATGAGCAGTTCTTC CASSDLAGAYNEQFF
TRBJ2-7 - TRBV19 14 - TGTGCCAGTAGCCCCCCAGGTTGTATCTACGAGCAGTACTTC CASSPPGCIYEQYF
TRBJ1-5 few TRBV15 17 TRBD1 TGTGCCACCAGCAGAGGCCCCAGACAGGGAAGCAATCAGCCCCAGCATTTT CATSRGPRQGSNQPQHF
TRBJ2-7 - TRBV7-2 14 TRBD2 TGTGCCAGCAGCTTAGTGATAGCGGGGGGGAGGCAGTACTTC CASSLVIAGGRQYF
TRBJ1-2 - TRBV6-1 13 - TGTGCCAGCAACAGAGCAGGGAGCTATGGCTACACTTTC CASNRAGSYGYTF
TRBJ2-3 - TRBV7-9 16 - TGTGCCAGCAGCTTAGGGTCGCTCGAGTTATCGGATACGCAGTATTTT CASSLGSLELSDTQYF
TRBJ2-7 few TRBV29-1 10 - TGCAGCGTTGTAGGGGACGAGCAGTACTTC CSVVGDEQYF
TRBJ2-2 - TRBV19 15 TRBD2 TGTGCCAGTAGTATCGTGGGCGGGGGGATCGGGGAGCTGTTTTTT CASSIVGGGIGELFF
TRBJ2-1 - TRBV7-9 16 TRBD2 TGTGCCAGCAGCGGGACTAGCGGGAGCTCCTACAATGAGCAGTTCTTC CASSGTSGSSYNEQFF
TRBJ1-2 - TRBV30 12 - TGTGCCTGGAGTGTGTCAGGTGTTGGCTACACCTTC CAWSVSGVGYTF
TRBJ2-7 once TRBV14 13 - TGTGCCAGCAGCCAAGAAATGAGGCGGGAGCAGTACTTC CASSQEMRREQYF
TRBJ2-7 once TRBV28 14 TRBD1 TGTGCCAGCTCTGAAGTGACAGGGACCTACGAGCAGTACTTC CASSEVTGTYEQYF
TRBJ2-1 once TRBV5-4 15 TRBD2 TGTGCCAGCAGCTTGGGCCTAGCGGGAGATAATGAGCAGTTCTTC CASSLGLAGDNEQFF
TRBJ2-3 - TRBV19 14 TRBD1 TGTGCCACGGGGAGGACAGGGTGGGCAGATACGCAGTATTTT CATGRTGWADTQYF
TRBJ1-1 - TRBV12-2 15 - TGTGCAAGTCGCTCCATCCTCTTCCTTCACAGCCAAGCTTTCTTT CASRSILFLHSQAFF
TRBJ2-7 - TRBV6-9 15 TRBD1 TGTGCCAGCAGTTTCCGGGACAGGGGAACCTACGAGCAGTACTTC CASSFRDRGTYEQYF
TRBJ2-4 - TRBV2 14 TRBD2 TGTGCCAGCAGGGCAGCGGGAGGGATAAACATTCAGTACTTC CASRAAGGINIQYF
TRBJ1-5 - TRBV27 14 - TGTGCCAGCAGTCCGCAGGGTAGCAATCAGCCCCAGCATTTT CASSPQGSNQPQHF
TRBJ2-2 - TRBV9 13 - TGTGCCAGCGAACTAGAAACCACCGGGGAGCTGTTTTTT CASELETTGELFF
TRBJ1-1 - TRBV2 15 - TGTGCCAGCAGTGAAGCCTCCACAGGAGCCAATGAAGCTTTCTTT CASSEASTGANEAFF
TRBJ2-7 - TRBV28 14 TRBD1 TGTGCCAGCAGTTTATGGAGGGGGCCGTGGGAGCAGTACTTC CASSLWRGPWEQYF
TRBJ1-4 - TRBV18 16 - TGTGCCAGCTCACCAAATCCGGCAGTTGCTAATGAAAAACTGTTTTTT CASSPNPAVANEKLFF
TRBJ2-1 - TRBV6-5 16 - TGTGCCAGCAGTTACTCGAGAAAATCCCGTCCCAGTGAGCAGTTCTTC CASSYSRKSRPSEQFF
TRBJ1-2 - TRBV2 15 - TGTGCCAGCAGTGAGGACAGTCAAGCTAACTATGGCTACACCTTC CASSEDSQANYGYTF
TRBJ1-1 once TRBV10-3 15 TRBD1 TGTGCCATCAGTGAGTCGCCAGGGGGCGGCACTGAAGCTTTCTTT CAISESPGGGTEAFF
TRBJ2-1 - TRBV7-9 12 - TGTGCCAGCAGCTTGGACCGGAATGAGCAGTTCTTC CASSLDRNEQFF
TRBJ2-3 few TRBV2 18 - TGTGCCAGCAGCCCCCTTTGGGCGGATGGGGGTACCACAGATACGCAGTATTTT CASSPLWADGGTTDTQYF
TRBJ1-4 - TRBV6-1 18 - TGTGCCAGCAGTGAGGTGCCGACCCTAGCTGCAACTAATGAAAAACTGTTTTTT CASSEVPTLAATNEKLFF
TRBJ2-3 - TRBV5-1 13 - TGCGCCAGCAGCCTCCCATCCACAGATACGCAGTATTTT CASSLPSTDTQYF
TRBJ1-5 once TRBV7-8 15 TRBD1 TGTGCCAGCAGCTTATACGGGACAGGGAATCAGCCCCAGCATTTT CASSLYGTGNQPQHF
TRBJ2-1 - TRBV27 16 - TGTGCCAGCAGTTTATGGGGAGAGGGCTCCTACAATGAGCAGTTCTTC CASSLWGEGSYNEQFF
TRBJ2-1 few TRBV10-2 15 TRBD1 TGCGCCAGCAACCCGACAGGGTATGGGTACAATGAGCAGTTCTTC CASNPTGYGYNEQFF
TRBJ2-1 - TRBV13 16 TRBD2 TGTGCCAGCAGCCCCGAACTAGCGGGGCCCTACAATGAGCAGTTCTTC CASSPELAGPYNEQFF
TRBJ2-1 once TRBV7-8 17 TRBD1 TGTGCCAGCAGCTTAAATTCTCCAGGGGGCGCCTACAATGAGCAGTTCTTC CASSLNSPGGAYNEQFF
TRBJ1-4 - TRBV4-1 17 TRBD1 TGCGCCAGCACCCAGGGACAGGGGGCGCGAGCTAATGAAAAACTGTTTTTT CASTQGQGARANEKLFF
TRBJ2-1 - TRBV21-1 15 - TGTGCCAGCAGCAAAGTCTTAGTCGGGAGCAATGAGCAGTTCTTC CASSKVLVGSNEQFF
TRBJ2-2 - TRBV5-1 15 TRBD1 TGCGCCAGCAGTCTGGGACAGGGATTCACCGGGGAGCTGTTTTTT CASSLGQGFTGELFF
TRBJ1-4 - TRBV7-6 15 - TGTGCCAGCAGCCCGGCAGTTTCAACTAATGAAAAACTGTTTTTT CASSPAVSTNEKLFF
TRBJ2-1 - TRBV5-4 16 TRBD2 TGTGCCAGCAGTTTCCCGGGGACTAGCGGGATCGATGAGCAGTTCTTC CASSFPGTSGIDEQFF
TRBJ2-1 - TRBV2 14 TRBD1 TGTGCCAGCATTCCGGACAGGGGTTACAATGAGCAGTTCTTC CASIPDRGYNEQFF
TRBJ1-1 - TRBV28 14 TRBD1 TGTGCCAGCAGTCCGACAGGGAGGAGGTCTGAAGCTTTCTTT CASSPTGRRSEAFF
TRBJ2-7 - TRBV7-9 14 - TGTGCCAGCAGTAAGCTGGGGTCTGGCTACGAGCAGTACTTC CASSKLGSGYEQYF
TRBJ1-5 - TRBV7-2 15 TRBD1 TGTGCCAGCAGCTTCGGGGCAGGGGGGCATCAGCCCCAGCATTTT CASSFGAGGHQPQHF
TRBJ1-1 - TRBV2 16 - TGTGCCAGCAGTGAAGCGCTTCGGGGTGGGAACACTGAAGCTTTCTTT CASSEALRGGNTEAFF
TRBJ2-5 - TRBV19 13 - TGTGCCAGTAGTATGCGGGCCCGGGAGACCCAGTACTTC CASSMRARETQYF
TRBJ2-7 - TRBV14 18 - TGTGCCAGCAGCCAAGATCGGTGGACGGCTATGGAGTTATACGAGCAGTACTTC CASSQDRWTAMELYEQYF
TRBJ2-5 - TRBV5-4 16 - TGTGCCAGCAGCGGGATCCCTTTCGCGGGGTGGGAGACCCAGTACTTC CASSGIPFAGWETQYF
TRBJ2-5 - TRBV14 16 TRBD2 TGTGCCAGCAGCAGGCTTCTGGGACTAGCGGAAGAGACCCAGTACTTC CASSRLLGLAEETQYF
TRBJ2-7 - TRBV5-5 13 - TGTGCCAGCAGCTTTGACCTATCCTACGAGCAGTACTTC CASSFDLSYEQYF
TRBJ2-7 - TRBV19 13 - TGTGCCAGTAGTATGGGCTTCTCCTACGAGCAGTACTTC CASSMGFSYEQYF
TRBJ2-7 - TRBV27 14 - TGTGCCAGCAGTCCTCGACTAGAAACTACCGAGCAGTACTTC CASSPRLETTEQYF
TRBJ2-7 - TRBV28 16 TRBD1 TGTGCCAGCAGTTACCTAGTGGGACAGGGGATCTACGAGCAGTACTTC CASSYLVGQGIYEQYF
TRBJ2-5 once TRBV9 15 - TGTGCCAGCAGCGCGCCGGAAGGAGGGCAAGAGACCCAGTACTTC CASSAPEGGQETQYF
TRBJ2-3 - TRBV19 17 - TGTGCCAGTAGTATAGATCTGGAGACAGTCGGCACAGATACGCAGTATTTT CASSIDLETVGTDTQYF
TRBJ2-3 - TRBV10-3 11 - TGTGCCATCCGGAAAACAGATACGCAGTATTTT CAIRKTDTQYF